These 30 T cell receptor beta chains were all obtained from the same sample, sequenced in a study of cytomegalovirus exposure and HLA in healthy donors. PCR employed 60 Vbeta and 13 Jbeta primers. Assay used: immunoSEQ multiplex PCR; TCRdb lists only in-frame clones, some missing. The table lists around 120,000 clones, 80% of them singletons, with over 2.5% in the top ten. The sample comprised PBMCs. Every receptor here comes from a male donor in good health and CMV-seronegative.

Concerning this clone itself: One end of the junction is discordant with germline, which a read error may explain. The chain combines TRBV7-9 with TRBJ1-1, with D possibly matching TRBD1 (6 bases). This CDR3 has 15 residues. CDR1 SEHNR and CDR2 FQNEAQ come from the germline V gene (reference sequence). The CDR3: CSSRPTGLDTTEAFF. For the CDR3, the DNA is TGTTCCAGCCGCCCGACAGGTCTCGATACGACTGAAGCTTTCTTT.

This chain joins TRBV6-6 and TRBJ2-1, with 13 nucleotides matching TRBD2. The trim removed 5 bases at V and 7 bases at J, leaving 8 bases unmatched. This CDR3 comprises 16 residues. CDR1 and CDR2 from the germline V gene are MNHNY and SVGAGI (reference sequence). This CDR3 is CASSNGLAGVTNEQFF. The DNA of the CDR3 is TGTGCCAGCAGTAACGGACTAGCGGGAGTAACAAATGAGCAGTTCTTC.

The CDR3 region is CAWTGLAGEDTQYF. CDR3 DNA: TGTGCCTGGACGGGACTAGCGGGAGAAGATACGCAGTATTTT. This chain joins TRBV30 and TRBJ2-3, with 14 bases lining up with TRBD2. Trimming cost V 4 bases and J 5 bases; bases outside gene matches: 2. The CDR3 contains 14 residues. Germline V CDR1 and CDR2: GTSNPN, SVGIG (reference sequence).

The CDR3 loop reads CASTATGANTGELFF. The CDR3 coding sequence is TGCGCCAGCACTGCGACAGGGGCGAACACCGGGGAGCTGTTTTTT. The chain joins TRBV5-1 to TRBJ2-2; 8 positions agree with TRBD1. This CDR3 contains 15 residues. The trim removed 6 bases at V and 0 bases at J, leaving 4 bases unmatched. Germline values: CDR1 SGHRS, CDR2 YFSETQ.

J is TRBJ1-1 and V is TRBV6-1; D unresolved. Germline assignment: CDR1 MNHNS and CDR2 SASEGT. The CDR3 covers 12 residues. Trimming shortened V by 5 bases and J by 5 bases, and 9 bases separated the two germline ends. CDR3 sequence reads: CASSPQYTEAFF. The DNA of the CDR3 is TGTGCCAGCAGTCCACAGTATACTGAAGCTTTCTTT.

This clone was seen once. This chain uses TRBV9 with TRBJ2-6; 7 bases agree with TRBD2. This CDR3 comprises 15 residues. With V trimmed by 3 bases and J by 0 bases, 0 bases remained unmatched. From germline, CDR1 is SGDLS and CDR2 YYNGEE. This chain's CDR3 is CASSGGGSGANVLTF. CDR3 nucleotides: TGTGCCAGCAGCGGGGGGGGCTCTGGGGCCAACGTCCTGACTTTC.

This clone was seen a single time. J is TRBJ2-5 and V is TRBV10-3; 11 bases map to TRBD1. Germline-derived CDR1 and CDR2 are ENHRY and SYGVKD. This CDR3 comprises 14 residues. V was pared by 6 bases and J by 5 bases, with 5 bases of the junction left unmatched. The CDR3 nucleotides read TGTGCCATCAGGGAGGACAGGGGGCTGGAGACCCAGTACTTC. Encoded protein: CAIREDRGLETQYF.

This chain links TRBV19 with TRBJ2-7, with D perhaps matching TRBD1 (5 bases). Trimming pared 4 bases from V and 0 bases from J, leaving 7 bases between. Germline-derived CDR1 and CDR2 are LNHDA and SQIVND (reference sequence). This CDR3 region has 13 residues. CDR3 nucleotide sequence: TGTGCCAGTAGTAATACAGGCTCCTACGAGCAGTACTTC. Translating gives CASSNTGSYEQYF.

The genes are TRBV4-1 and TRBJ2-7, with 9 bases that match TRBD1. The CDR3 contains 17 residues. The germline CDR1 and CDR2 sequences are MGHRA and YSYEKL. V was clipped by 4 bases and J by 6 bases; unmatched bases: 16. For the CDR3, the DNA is TGCGCCAGCAGCCCCAGGACCGGGACAGGGAGGGGCGGCGAGCAGTACTTC. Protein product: CASSPRTGTGRGGEQYF.

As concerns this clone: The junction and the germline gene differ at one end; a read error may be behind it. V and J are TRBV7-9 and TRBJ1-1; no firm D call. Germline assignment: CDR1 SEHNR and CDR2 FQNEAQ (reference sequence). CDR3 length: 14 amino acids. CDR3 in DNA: TGTTCCAGCAGCCCCATGGGGAGGAACACTGAAGCTTTCTTT. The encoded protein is CSSSPMGRNTEAFF.

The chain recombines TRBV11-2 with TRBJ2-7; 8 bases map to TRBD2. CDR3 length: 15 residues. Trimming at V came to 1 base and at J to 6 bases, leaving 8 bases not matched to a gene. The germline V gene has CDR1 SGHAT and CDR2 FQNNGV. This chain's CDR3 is CASSLGGGGQGEQYF. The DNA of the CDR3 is TGTGCCAGCAGCTTAGGTGGCGGGGGGCAGGGCGAGCAGTACTTC.

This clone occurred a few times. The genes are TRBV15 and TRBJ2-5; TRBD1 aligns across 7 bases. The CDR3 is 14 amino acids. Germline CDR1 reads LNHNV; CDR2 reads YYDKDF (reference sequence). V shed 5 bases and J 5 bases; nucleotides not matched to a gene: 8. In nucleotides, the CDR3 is TGTGCCACCAGCGGACCCGGCAGGGGGGAGACCCAGTACTTC. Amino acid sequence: CATSGPGRGETQYF.

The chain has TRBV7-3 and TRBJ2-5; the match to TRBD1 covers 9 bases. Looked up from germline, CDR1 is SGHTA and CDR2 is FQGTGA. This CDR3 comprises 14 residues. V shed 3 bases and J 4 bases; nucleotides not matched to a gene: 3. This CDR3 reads CASSFLDRGETQYF. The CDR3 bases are TGTGCCAGCAGCTTCCTGGACAGGGGAGAGACCCAGTACTTC.

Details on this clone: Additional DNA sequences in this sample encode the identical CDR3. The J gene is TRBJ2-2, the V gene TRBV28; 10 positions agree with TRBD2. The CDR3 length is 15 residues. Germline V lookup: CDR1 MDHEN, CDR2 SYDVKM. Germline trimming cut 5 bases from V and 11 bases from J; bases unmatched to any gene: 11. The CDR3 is CASSLPAGGPSELFF. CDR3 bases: TGTGCCAGCAGTCTCCCAGCGGGAGGGCCCTCTGAGCTGTTTTTT. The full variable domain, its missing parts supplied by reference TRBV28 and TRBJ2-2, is DVKVTQSSRYLVKRTGEKVFLECVQDMDHENMFWYRQDPGLGLRLIYFSYDVKMKEKGDIPEGYSVSREKKERFSLILESASTNQTSMYLCASSLPAGGPSELFFGEGSRLTVL.

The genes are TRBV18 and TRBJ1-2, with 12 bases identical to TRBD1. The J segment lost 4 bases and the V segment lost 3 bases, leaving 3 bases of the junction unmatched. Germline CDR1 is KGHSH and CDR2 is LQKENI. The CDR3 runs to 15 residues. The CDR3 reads CASSPGQGASYGYTF. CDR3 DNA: TGTGCCAGCTCACCGGGACAGGGGGCAAGCTATGGCTACACCTTC.

CDR3 bases: TGTGCCAGCAGCTTCGGGACAGGTTCGTTAGCTAACTATGGCTACACCTTC. It specifies CASSFGTGSLANYGYTF. The V gene is TRBV7-2, the J gene TRBJ1-2, with TRBD1 matching over 8 bases. There are 17 residues in the CDR3. Germline CDR1 SGHTA, CDR2 FQGNSA. Trimming at V came to 3 bases and at J to 0 bases, leaving 9 bases not matched to a gene.

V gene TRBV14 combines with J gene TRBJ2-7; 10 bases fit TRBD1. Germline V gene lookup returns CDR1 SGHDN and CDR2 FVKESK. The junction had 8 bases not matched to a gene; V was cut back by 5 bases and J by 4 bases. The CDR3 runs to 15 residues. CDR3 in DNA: TGTGCCAGCAGCACGACAGGGGGCAAGTTATACGAGCAGTACTTC. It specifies CASSTTGGKLYEQYF.

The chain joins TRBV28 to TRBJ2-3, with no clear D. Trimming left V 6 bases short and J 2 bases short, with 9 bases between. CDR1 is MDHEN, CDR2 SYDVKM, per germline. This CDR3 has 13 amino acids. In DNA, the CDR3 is TGTGCCAGCAGGAGTGTGCCCACAGATACGCAGTATTTT. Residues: CASRSVPTDTQYF.

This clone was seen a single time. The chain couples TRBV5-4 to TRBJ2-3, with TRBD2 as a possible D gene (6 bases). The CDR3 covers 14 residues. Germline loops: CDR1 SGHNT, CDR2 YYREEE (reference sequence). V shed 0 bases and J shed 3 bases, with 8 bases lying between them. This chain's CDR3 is CASSLAGSTDTQYF. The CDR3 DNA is TGTGCCAGCAGCTTGGCCGGGAGTACAGATACGCAGTATTTT. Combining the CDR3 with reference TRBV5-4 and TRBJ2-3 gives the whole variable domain ETGVTQSPTHLIKTRGQQVTLRCSSQSGHNTVSWYQQALGQGPQFIFQYYREEENGRGNFPPRFSGLQFPNYSSELNVNALELDDSALYLCASSLAGSTDTQYFGPGTRLTVL.

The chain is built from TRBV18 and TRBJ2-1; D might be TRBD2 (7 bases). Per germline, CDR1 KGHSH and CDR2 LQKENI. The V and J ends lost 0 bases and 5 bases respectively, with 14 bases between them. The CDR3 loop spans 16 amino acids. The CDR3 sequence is CASSPPGGQKHNEQFF. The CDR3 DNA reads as TGTGCCAGCTCACCACCGGGGGGGCAGAAACACAATGAGCAGTTCTTC.

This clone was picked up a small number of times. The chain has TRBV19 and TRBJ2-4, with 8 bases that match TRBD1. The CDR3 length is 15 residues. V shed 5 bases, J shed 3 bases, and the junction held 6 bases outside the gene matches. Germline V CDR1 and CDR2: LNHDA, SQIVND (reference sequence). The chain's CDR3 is CASSLQGAHKNIQYF. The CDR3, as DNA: TGTGCCAGTAGTTTGCAGGGGGCTCACAAAAACATTCAGTACTTC.

The CDR3 DNA is TGTGCCATTTCTGCGGCCACCGGGACTAGCGGGGGCGCCACCCTCTACAATGAGCAGTTCTTC. Protein: CAISAATGTSGGATLYNEQFF. V usage is TRBV10-3 and J usage is TRBJ2-1, with 14 positions matching TRBD2. Germline lookup yields CDR1 ENHRY and CDR2 SYGVKD. This CDR3 has 21 amino acids. J was trimmed by 3 bases and V by 9 bases; bases with no gene match: 22.

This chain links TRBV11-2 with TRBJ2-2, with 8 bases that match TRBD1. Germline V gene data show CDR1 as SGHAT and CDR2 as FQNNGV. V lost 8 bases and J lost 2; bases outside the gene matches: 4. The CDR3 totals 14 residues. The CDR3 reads CASGDRSNTGELFF. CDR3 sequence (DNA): TGTGCCAGCGGGGACAGGAGCAACACCGGGGAGCTGTTTTTT.

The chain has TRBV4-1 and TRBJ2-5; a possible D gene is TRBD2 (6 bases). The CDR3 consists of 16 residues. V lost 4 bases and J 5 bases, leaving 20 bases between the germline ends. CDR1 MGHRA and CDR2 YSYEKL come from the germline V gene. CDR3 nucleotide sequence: TGCGCCAGCAGCCCGGGCCCGGGGGAGGTACGGGAGACCCAGTACTTC. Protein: CASSPGPGEVRETQYF.

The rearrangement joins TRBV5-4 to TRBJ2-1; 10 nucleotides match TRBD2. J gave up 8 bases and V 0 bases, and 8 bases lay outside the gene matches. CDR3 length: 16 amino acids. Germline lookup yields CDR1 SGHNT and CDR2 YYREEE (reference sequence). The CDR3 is CASSLGTSGNRDEQFF. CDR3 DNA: TGTGCCAGCAGCTTGGGAACTAGCGGGAATCGTGATGAGCAGTTCTTC.

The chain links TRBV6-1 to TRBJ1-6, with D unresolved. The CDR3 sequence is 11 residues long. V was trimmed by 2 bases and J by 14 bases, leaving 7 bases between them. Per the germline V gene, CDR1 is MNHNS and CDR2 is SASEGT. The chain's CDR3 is CASSELAALHF. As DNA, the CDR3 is TGTGCCAGCAGTGAACTAGCTGCCCTCCACTTT.

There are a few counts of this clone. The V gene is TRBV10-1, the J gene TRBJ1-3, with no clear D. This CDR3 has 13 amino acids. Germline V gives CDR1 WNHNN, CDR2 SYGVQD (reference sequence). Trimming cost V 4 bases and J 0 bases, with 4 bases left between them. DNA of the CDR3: TGCGCCAGCAGTGGCGGCTCTGGAAACACCATATATTTT. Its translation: CASSGGSGNTIYF.

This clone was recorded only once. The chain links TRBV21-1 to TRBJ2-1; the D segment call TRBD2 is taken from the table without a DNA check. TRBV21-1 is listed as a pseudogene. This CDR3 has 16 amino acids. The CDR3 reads CASSKLRGISYNEQFF. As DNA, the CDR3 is TGTGCCAGCAGCAAATTACGGGGGATATCCTACAATGAGCAGTTCTTC.

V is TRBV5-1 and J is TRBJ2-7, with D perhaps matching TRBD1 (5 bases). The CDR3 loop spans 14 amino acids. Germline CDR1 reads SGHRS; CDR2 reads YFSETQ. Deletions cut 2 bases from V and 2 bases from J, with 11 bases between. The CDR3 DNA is TGCGCCAGCAGCTTCGACAGACTTACCTACGAGCAGTACTTC. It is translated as CASSFDRLTYEQYF.

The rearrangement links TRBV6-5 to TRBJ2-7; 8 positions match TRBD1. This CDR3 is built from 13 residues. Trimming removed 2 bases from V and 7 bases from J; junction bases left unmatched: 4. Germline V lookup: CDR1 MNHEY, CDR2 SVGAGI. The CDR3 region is CASSYQGANEQYF. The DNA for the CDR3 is TGTGCCAGCAGTTACCAGGGGGCGAATGAGCAGTACTTC.